The 28 T cell receptor beta chains given below trace back to one sample, sequenced in a study of Graves' ophthalmopathy and Graves' hyperthyroidism. Investigators amplified TCR beta CDR3 regions from RNA transcripts. An opening RT-PCR round employed HTBI primers and preceded a second-round multiplex PCR. TCRdb reanalysed the multiplex PCR reads using MiXCR and keeps one entry per CDR3 protein. The data contain about 1.2 million distinct CDR3 sequences, 36% of them singletons. Sequencing input: peripheral blood or thyroid tissue (not recorded which). The receptors originated from an adult man with Graves' hyperthyroidism.

At least ten counts were recorded for this clonotype. V and J are TRBV6-6 and TRBJ1-2; the D gene is possibly TRBD1 (6 bases). The ends were cut back, 9 bases at V and 2 bases at J, with 13 bases in the middle. Per germline, CDR1 MNHNY and CDR2 SVGAGI (reference sequence). There are 13 residues in the CDR3. CDR3 sequence (DNA): TGTGCCAGAGTCCTACAGGGAAACTATGGCTACACCTTC. This encodes CARVLQGNYGYTF.

This clonotype was detected a few times. The CDR3 bases are TGTGCCAGCAGCTTGGTGTCAGGGGCGTCCTACGAGCAGTACTTC. Amino acids: CASSLVSGASYEQYF. The chain is built from TRBV5-4 and TRBJ2-7; possible D gene TRBD1, 6 bases. V was pared by 0 bases and J by 1 base, with 11 bases between. Germline V CDR1 and CDR2: SGHNT, YYREEE (reference sequence). The CDR3 runs 15 residues.

This clonotype was detected many times. V is TRBV10-3 and J is TRBJ1-1; D unresolved. Looked up from germline, CDR1 is ENHRY and CDR2 is SYGVKD. V lost 8 bases, J lost 6 bases, and 16 bases lay in between. The length of the CDR3 is 13 residues. The CDR3 here is CAIVNRPGSEAFF. CDR3 nucleotide sequence: TGTGCCATCGTGAACCGGCCGGGCTCTGAAGCTTTCTTT.

This clonotype was observed a handful of times. This may arise from a read error, as a much more abundant clone is one base away. The chain has TRBV7-9 and TRBJ1-2; D might be TRBD1 (5 bases). Germline assignment: CDR1 SEHNR and CDR2 FQNEAQ (reference sequence). Trimming took off 6 bases at V and 8 bases at J, with 19 bases between the two ends. The CDR3 covers 14 residues. CDR3 sequence: CASSYWDGVRGYTF. CDR3 in DNA: TGTGCCAGCAGTTACTGGGACGGGGTACGGGGCTACACCTTC.

There are many counts of this clonotype. DNA for the CDR3: TGCAGTGCTAGTGAGGCAGGTGATTACTACGAGCAGTACTTC. Protein product: CSASEAGDYYEQYF. The V gene is TRBV20-1, the J gene TRBJ2-7, with unresolved D. V dropped 3 bases and J dropped 3 bases, with 15 bases sitting between them. Germline V gene data show CDR1 as DFQATT and CDR2 as SNEGSKA (reference sequence). The CDR3 extends over 14 amino acids.

The J gene is TRBJ2-7, the V gene TRBV20-1; 8 bases match TRBD2. Germline V gene sequence: CDR1 DFQATT, CDR2 SNEGSKA (reference sequence). Losses at the gene ends were 7 bases for V and 2 bases for J; bases not matched to a gene: 1. The CDR3 sequence is 11 residues long. Here the CDR3 reads CSGSGTYEQYF. CDR3 sequence (DNA): TGCAGTGGTAGCGGGACCTACGAGCAGTACTTC.

The V gene is TRBV7-2, the J gene TRBJ1-3; 8 bases align to TRBD1. The CDR3 covers 16 residues. The germline CDR1 and CDR2 sequences are SGHTA and FQGNSA. The ends lost 7 bases at V and 2 bases at J; junction bases unmatched: 10. DNA for the CDR3: TGTGCCAGCACCCGCTTACAGGGGGACACTGGAAACACCATATATTTT. Amino acid sequence: CASTRLQGDTGNTIYF.

The V and J genes are TRBV6-5 and TRBJ1-6, with 9 bases identical to TRBD1. Germline CDR1 is MNHEY and CDR2 is SVGAGI. Losses at the gene ends were 2 bases for V and 7 bases for J; bases not matched to a gene: 6. The CDR3 is 16 amino acids. CDR3 coding DNA: TGTGCCAGCAGTTACGGACAGGGGATCCCGAATTCACCCCTCCACTTT. Translated, it gives CASSYGQGIPNSPLHF.

This clonotype was recorded many times. The chain links TRBV5-1 to TRBJ1-2; 8 positions agree with TRBD1. Germline V CDR1 and CDR2: SGHRS, YFSETQ. The CDR3 has 14 amino acids. V was clipped by 5 bases and J by 3 bases; unmatched bases: 6. CDR3 sequence (DNA): TGCGCCAGCAGACCAGGGGGCGATGACTATGGCTACACCTTC. This codes for CASRPGGDDYGYTF.

The CDR3 protein is CATQDSWGNYGYTF. CDR3 coding DNA: TGTGCCACCCAAGACAGCTGGGGTAACTATGGCTACACCTTC. V usage is TRBV19 and J usage is TRBJ1-2; D is perhaps TRBD1 (5 bases). V was pared by 10 bases and J by 1 base, with 16 bases between. Germline V gene sequence: CDR1 LNHDA, CDR2 SQIVND (reference sequence). This CDR3 region has 14 residues.

Of note for this clonotype: One end of the junction varies from germline; a read error may be responsible. V usage is TRBV4-1 and J usage is TRBJ1-3; perhaps TRBD1 as D (5 bases). The length of the CDR3 is 16 residues. From germline, CDR1 is MGHRA and CDR2 YSYEKL. The CDR3 DNA is TGCGCCAGCAGCCAAGGTTACAGGTTTACTGGAAATACCATATGTTTT. This sequence encodes CASSQGYRFTGNTICF.

The chain carries TRBV7-2 and TRBJ2-7; D not resolved. The CDR3 is made up of 15 amino acids. The germline gives CDR1 SGHTA, CDR2 FQGNSA. V lost 6 bases and J lost 3, with 18 bases in between. CDR3 sequence reads: CASSLRLGAFYEQYF. For the CDR3, the DNA is TGTGCCAGCAGTTTAAGGTTGGGCGCCTTCTACGAGCAGTACTTC.

The genes are TRBV28 and TRBJ2-7, with D perhaps given as TRBD1 or TRBD2 (5 bases each). The CDR3 loop spans 13 amino acids. The V end was cut by 5 bases, the J end by 6 bases, with 14 bases between. The germline V gene encodes CDR1 MDHEN and CDR2 SYDVKM. The CDR3 DNA follows: TGTGCCAGCAGTGGGGGACCGACTGGCGAGCAGTACTTC. Protein sequence: CASSGGPTGEQYF.

This clonotype was seen a single time. The chain employs TRBV27 and TRBJ1-4; D not resolved. V dropped 6 bases and J dropped 6 bases, with 8 bases sitting between them. This CDR3 region has 12 residues. Germline V lookup: CDR1 MNHEY, CDR2 SMNVEV (reference sequence). The CDR3 here is CASRSIHEKLFF. In DNA form, the CDR3 reads TGTGCCAGCAGATCAATCCATGAAAAACTGTTTTTT.

DNA of the CDR3: TGTGCCAGCAGTGAGTCGGGGGCCGGGGAGCTGTTTTTT. This translates into CASSESGAGELFF. The chain couples TRBV6-4 to TRBJ2-2; D perhaps matches TRBD2 (6 bases). The CDR3 spans 13 residues. Germline CDR1 reads MRHNA; CDR2 reads SNTAGT. Trimming cost V 3 bases and J 6 bases, with 8 bases left between them.

The V and J genes are TRBV2 and TRBJ2-3; D unresolved. Per the germline V gene, CDR1 is SNHLY and CDR2 is FYNNEI. This CDR3 comprises 11 residues. The germline V and J ends were trimmed by 4 bases and 4 bases, with 3 bases remaining between them. This CDR3 is CASSVADTQYF. CDR3 DNA sequence: TGTGCCAGCAGTGTTGCAGATACGCAGTATTTT. The variable domain in full, completed from reference TRBV2 and TRBJ2-3, reads EPEVTQTPSHQVTQMGQEVILRCVPISNHLYFYWYRQILGQKVEFLVSFYNNEISEKSEIFDDQFSVERPDGSNFTLKIRSTKLEDSAMYFCASSVADTQYFGPGTRLTVL.

About this clonotype itself: With a much larger clone just one base away, this may be a read error. This CDR3 reads CASSWDNNQPQHF. In DNA form, the CDR3 reads TGTGCCAGCAGCTGGGACAACAATCAGCCCCAGCATTTT. The rearrangement joins TRBV3-1 to TRBJ1-5, with TRBD1 as a possible D gene (6 bases). The germline gives CDR1 LGHDT, CDR2 YNNKEL (reference sequence). Between the trimmed V and J ends, which lost 5 bases and 3 bases, there was a span of 8 bases. There are 13 residues in the CDR3.

This clonotype occurred many times. This chain joins TRBV15 and TRBJ1-2; D might be TRBD1 (5 bases). Germline V gene sequence: CDR1 LNHNV, CDR2 YYDKDF (reference sequence). Deletions cut 4 bases from V and 6 bases from J, with 9 bases between. This CDR3 is 12 amino acids long. The CDR3 coding sequence is TGTGCCACCAGCACTCAGGGTGATGGCTACACCTTC. This encodes CATSTQGDGYTF.

This clonotype has at least ten counts. The chain employs TRBV6-5 and TRBJ1-6; D uncertain. CDR1 is MNHEY, CDR2 SVGAGI, per germline. With 3 bases removed from V and 5 bases from J, the gap between germline ends came to 8 bases. The CDR3 loop spans 14 amino acids. The chain's CDR3 is CASSYSQNNSPLHF. In nucleotides, the CDR3 is TGTGCCAGCAGTTATAGTCAAAATAATTCACCCCTCCACTTT.

This clonotype has more than one count but fewer than ten. This chain uses TRBV28 with TRBJ2-7; D remains unclear. Germline V gene lookup returns CDR1 MDHEN and CDR2 SYDVKM. V lost 7 bases to trimming and J lost 2 bases, with 9 bases between them. The CDR3 loop spans 12 amino acids. In DNA form, the CDR3 reads TGTGCCAGCACCCACCCCCCCTACGAGCAGTACTTC. Its translation: CASTHPPYEQYF. Based on the CDR3 plus reference TRBV28 and TRBJ2-7, the full variable domain is DVKVTQSSRYLVKRTGEKVFLECVQDMDHENMFWYRQDPGLGLRLIYFSYDVKMKEKGDIPEGYSVSREKKERFSLILESASTNQTSMYLCASTHPPYEQYFGPGTRLTVT.

This sequence joins TRBV29-1 and TRBJ1-1; D possibly corresponds to TRBD1 (5 bases). CDR1 is SQVTM, CDR2 ANQGSEA, per germline. The V gene lost 7 bases and the J gene lost 4 bases, with 16 bases spanning the gap. CDR3 size: 13 residues. The DNA for the CDR3 is TGCAGCGGGGTGGGTCCTGGGGGCACTGAAGCTTTCTTT. Protein sequence: CSGVGPGGTEAFF.

Many counts were recorded for this clonotype. This CDR3 is CASSHSGLATEAFF. CDR3 DNA sequence: TGTGCCAGCAGCCACTCTGGACTGGCGACTGAAGCTTTCTTT. J is TRBJ1-1 and V is TRBV14; D is uncertain. V lost 3 bases to trimming and J lost 5 bases, with 13 bases between them. The germline gives CDR1 SGHDN, CDR2 FVKESK. This CDR3 spans 14 amino acids.

At least ten counts were recorded for this clonotype. The chain employs TRBV5-4 and TRBJ1-2; no firm D call. CDR1 and CDR2 from the germline V gene are SGHNT and YYREEE (reference sequence). V was pared by 6 bases and J by 4 bases, with 13 bases between. This CDR3 has 13 amino acids. CDR3 nucleotides: TGTGCCAGCACCCGGACGGATGCCTATGGCTACACCTTC. It translates to CASTRTDAYGYTF.

Remarks on this clonotype: This may be a read error, as it is one base from a much larger clone. The V and J genes are TRBV12-3 or TRBV12-4 and TRBJ2-5; a possible D gene is TRBD1 (6 bases). The CDR3 length is 14 residues. Trimming pared 5 bases from V and 5 bases from J, leaving 15 bases between. CDR3 sequence (DNA): TGTGCCAGCAGTCCCGGGGACACCGCGGAGACCCAGTACTTC. This translates into CASSPGDTAETQYF.

The chain couples TRBV29-1 to TRBJ2-1; D is ambiguous. The V end was cut by 7 bases, the J end by 0 bases, with 16 bases between. Germline V CDR1 and CDR2: SQVTM, ANQGSEA. The CDR3 runs to 15 residues. CDR3 DNA: TGCAGCGCTGGCGTCCCCGACATCTCCTACAATGAGCAGTTCTTC. It is translated as CSAGVPDISYNEQFF.

This clonotype was counted ten times or more. This chain joins TRBV7-6 and TRBJ2-7; D assignment may be TRBD1 or TRBD2 (5 bases each). V was shortened by 0 bases and J by 6 bases, with 12 bases between the two germline ends. This CDR3 has 14 amino acids. From germline, CDR1 is SGHVS and CDR2 FNYEAQ. The CDR3 loop reads CASSLASLGTEQYF. CDR3 bases: TGTGCCAGCAGCTTAGCGTCGCTGGGGACCGAGCAGTACTTC. Full variable domain (rest looked up from reference TRBV7-6 and TRBJ2-7): GAGVSQSPRYKVTKRGQDVALRCDPISGHVSLYWYRQALGQGPEFLTYFNYEAQQDKSGLPNDRFSAERPEGSISTLTIQRTEQRDSAMYRCASSLASLGTEQYFGPGTRLTVT.

This clonotype was observed a few times. CDR3 region: CASRIGGYEQYF. DNA for the CDR3: TGTGCCAGCAGGATTGGGGGTTACGAGCAGTACTTC. The V call is TRBV6-5, the J call TRBJ2-7, with D possibly being TRBD1 or TRBD2 (5 bases each). This CDR3 is 12 amino acids long. Germline V lookup: CDR1 MNHEY, CDR2 SVGAGI. Deletions cut 6 bases from V and 4 bases from J, with 10 bases between.

J is TRBJ2-2 and V is TRBV20-1; D gene ambiguous. From germline, CDR1 is DFQATT and CDR2 SNEGSKA (reference sequence). Trimming shortened V by 6 bases and J by 6 bases, and 17 bases separated the two germline ends. The CDR3 spans 14 residues. CDR3 loop: CSARSDPVAGELFF. DNA for the CDR3: TGCAGTGCCCGGTCAGACCCCGTTGCCGGGGAGCTGTTTTTT.